The rows below give T cell receptor beta chains drawn from one sample of a study of low-dose radiotherapy and immunotherapy resistance in tumors. TCRdb itself ran the reads through MiXCR, one entry per CDR3 protein. The repertoire holds tens of thousands of distinct CDR3 sequences, with less than 25% as singletons. This material consisted of PBMCs, taken after low-dose radiotherapy plus immunotherapy. The receptors come from a female donor with ovarian cancer. Both conserved end residues are part of each CDR3. A D gene is named only where the DNA matches it firmly. Clone size is stated in some rows and not others, as once, few, many or a class when expanded.

D,J,size,V,CDR3,DNA
.,TRBJ1-2,.,TRBV20-1,CSARELRGSGNYGYTF,TGCAGTGCTAGAGAACTTAGGGGTTCCGGTAACTATGGCTACACCTTC
TRBD2,TRBJ2-3,many,TRBV11-2,CASSLEGAGGTDTQYF,TGTGCCAGCAGCTTAGAAGGCGCGGGGGGAACAGATACGCAGTATTTT
.,TRBJ1-1,many,TRBV6-2/TRBV6-3,CASSEGRGLNTEAFF,TGTGCCAGCAGTGAAGGTAGAGGCCTGAACACTGAAGCTTTCTTT
TRBD1,TRBJ1-5,many,TRBV20-1,CSARGSQGARGNQPQHF,TGCAGTGCTAGAGGATCCCAGGGGGCGCGAGGCAATCAGCCCCAGCATTTT
.,TRBJ1-3,many,TRBV18,CASSPKRTPGNTIYF,TGTGCCAGCTCACCAAAAAGGACACCCGGAAACACCATATATTTT
.,TRBJ2-6,few,TRBV5-1,CASRQGKGSGANVLTF,TGCGCCAGCAGGCAGGGGAAGGGCTCTGGGGCCAACGTCCTGACTTTC
.,TRBJ1-2,many,TRBV6-6,CASSYYAGEKDYGYTF,TGTGCCAGCAGTTATTATGCAGGGGAGAAGGACTATGGCTACACCTTC
.,TRBJ1-2,.,TRBV7-2,CASSLGYPLGYTF,TGTGCCAGCAGCCTAGGGTATCCGTTGGGCTACACCTTC
.,TRBJ2-7,.,TRBV20-1,CSARDLEQYF,TGCAGTGCTAGAGATCTGGAGCAGTACTTC
TRBD2,TRBJ2-7,large,TRBV9,CASSDGGGRHEQYF,TGTGCCAGCAGCGACGGGGGGGGTCGCCACGAGCAGTACTTC
.,TRBJ1-2,many,TRBV19,CASRGQPTNYGYTF,TGTGCCAGTAGAGGACAGCCAACTAACTATGGCTACACCTTC
.,TRBJ2-2,few,TRBV5-6,CASSFWGTGRELFF,TGTGCCAGCAGCTTTTGGGGTACGGGAAGGGAGCTGTTTTTT
TRBD2,TRBJ2-7,few,TRBV20-1,CSALSGLAAYEQYF,TGCAGTGCCCTCTCGGGACTAGCGGCCTACGAGCAGTACTTC
TRBD2,TRBJ2-7,many,TRBV5-4,CASSSSGSVHYEQYF,TGTGCCAGCAGCTCCAGCGGGAGTGTTCACTACGAGCAGTACTTC
.,TRBJ1-5,.,TRBV12-3/TRBV12-4,CASRSPSSNQPQHF,TGTGCCAGCAGGTCCCCATCTAGCAATCAGCCCCAGCATTTT
TRBD2,TRBJ2-1,many,TRBV18,CASSPAGLAGGNEQFF,TGTGCCAGCTCACCAGCGGGACTAGCGGGAGGGAATGAGCAGTTCTTC
TRBD1,TRBJ2-3,.,TRBV5-5,CASSPPGTGMFTQYF,TGTGCCAGCAGCCCGCCCGGGACAGGGATGTTTACGCAGTATTTT
TRBD2,TRBJ2-7,many,TRBV20-1,CSVAGTSGPLEQYF,TGCAGTGTTGCCGGGACTAGCGGGCCTCTGGAGCAGTACTTC
.,TRBJ1-6,many,TRBV27,CASRQRSGNSPLHF,TGTGCCAGCAGGCAAAGGAGTGGTAATTCACCCCTCCACTTT
.,TRBJ1-1,.,TRBV12-3/TRBV12-4,CASSAQTVANTEAFF,TGTGCCAGCAGTGCCCAGACAGTGGCGAACACTGAAGCTTTCTTT
.,TRBJ1-2,many,TRBV30,CAWSPRAGGYTF,TGTGCCTGGAGTCCGCGGGCAGGGGGCTACACCTTC
TRBD1,TRBJ2-2,many,TRBV3-1,CASSHWDRETGELFF,TGTGCCAGCAGCCACTGGGACAGGGAAACCGGGGAGCTGTTTTTT
TRBD1,TRBJ2-6,many,TRBV7-6,CASSLGGQGTISGANVLTF,TGTGCCAGCAGCTTAGGAGGACAGGGTACAATTTCTGGGGCCAACGTCCTGACTTTC
TRBD2,TRBJ2-7,many,TRBV5-4,CASSLQLAGAHEQYF,TGTGCCAGCAGCTTGCAACTAGCGGGAGCCCACGAGCAGTACTTC
.,TRBJ2-7,many,TRBV20-1,CSAAQIILVRHEQYF,TGCAGTGCTGCCCAGATCATACTAGTTCGGCACGAGCAGTACTTC
.,TRBJ2-6,many,TRBV28,CASSKRGANVLTF,TGTGCCAGTTCGAAAAGGGGGGCCAACGTCCTGACTTTC
.,TRBJ2-3,many,TRBV28,CASSAPLGTQYF,TGTGCCAGCAGTGCCCCCCTGGGTACGCAGTATTTT
.,TRBJ2-7,many,TRBV10-3,CAISETNYEQYF,TGTGCCATCAGTGAGACCAATTACGAGCAGTACTTC
.,TRBJ1-1,.,TRBV27,CASRQRPSDGLNTEASF,TGTGCCAGCAGACAGCGGCCGTCGGACGGATTGAACACTGAAGCTTCCTTT
.,TRBJ1-2,many,TRBV20-1,CSARPNYGYTF,TGCAGTGCTAGACCTAACTATGGCTACACCTTC
.,TRBJ2-2,many,TRBV28,CASWAGTNTGELFF,TGTGCCAGCTGGGCAGGGACGAACACCGGGGAGCTGTTTTTT
.,TRBJ1-4,many,TRBV14,CASSLQNDEKLFF,TGTGCCAGCAGCCTCCAGAATGATGAAAAACTGTTTTTT
TRBD2,TRBJ2-1,many,TRBV5-4,CASSPGLAGWSYNEQFF,TGTGCCAGCAGCCCGGGACTAGCGGGATGGTCCTACAATGAGCAGTTCTTC
TRBD1,TRBJ2-3,many,TRBV20-1,CSARQRDRGTDTQYF,TGCAGTGCTAGACAGAGGGACAGGGGCACAGATACGCAGTATTTT
TRBD1,TRBJ2-2,many,TRBV29-1,CSVPGQGYTGELFF,TGCAGCGTCCCGGGACAGGGATACACCGGGGAGCTGTTTTTT
.,TRBJ2-3,many,TRBV2,CASGKQGSSTDTQYF,TGTGCCAGCGGGAAACAGGGTTCTAGCACAGATACGCAGTATTTT
.,TRBJ2-1,many,TRBV2,CASSETMLNEQFF,TGTGCCAGCAGTGAAACGATGCTGAATGAGCAGTTCTTC
TRBD2,TRBJ2-3,.,TRBV7-6,CASSQRTSGSTDTQYF,TGTGCCAGCAGCCAAAGGACTAGCGGAAGCACAGATACGCAGTATTTT
TRBD2,TRBJ2-7,many,TRBV19,CASSIAAGESYEQYF,TGTGCCAGTAGTATAGCTGCGGGGGAATCCTACGAGCAGTACTTC
.,TRBJ2-7,.,TRBV4-2,CASSQFPSYEQYF,TGTGCCAGCAGCCAGTTCCCGTCCTACGAGCAGTACTTC
.,TRBJ1-1,many,TRBV11-2,CASSLMAGRGSEAFF,TGTGCCAGCAGCTTAATGGCAGGACGGGGTTCTGAAGCTTTCTTT
TRBD2,TRBJ2-7,.,TRBV11-3,CASSLDPGLAGEQYF,TGTGCCAGCAGCTTAGACCCCGGACTAGCTGGCGAGCAGTACTTC
TRBD1,TRBJ1-5,.,TRBV19,CASSIPGGYQPQHF,TGTGCCAGTAGTATCCCAGGGGGCTATCAGCCCCAGCATTTT
.,TRBJ1-6,many,TRBV18,CASSPDSGSYNSPLHF,TGTGCCAGCTCACCCGACAGTGGCTCCTATAATTCACCCCTCCACTTT
.,TRBJ1-2,many,TRBV6-2/TRBV6-3,CASSYSVQPYGYTF,TGTGCCAGCAGTTACTCGGTCCAACCTTATGGCTACACCTTC
TRBD2,TRBJ2-7,many,TRBV19,CASSRLAGGRTPGEQYF,TGTGCCAGTAGTAGGCTAGCGGGAGGTCGAACGCCGGGAGAGCAGTACTTC